This T cell receptor beta chain derives from a study of cytomegalovirus exposure and HLA in healthy donors. About the research overall: A preliminary data release comprised around 85 million unique TCRs obtained from HLA-typed donors.

PCR amplification relied on 60 Vbeta primers (plus 13 Jbeta primers). Repertoires were generated with immunoSEQ multiplex PCR, while TCRdb's copy carries only in-frame clones and drops some. This sample has hundreds of thousands of clones, with 65% to 85% found just once. Study-level results: TCR association rates varied by HLA locus in a later analysis, with DRB1 highest and HLA-C lowest. Per a prior analysis, the majority of TCR beta V segments were productive roughly 87% or roughly 30% of the time. A later analysis linked a missense DCLRE1C variant to TCR beta V- and J-gene trimming.

As to this clone: Its matching antigen is unknown.

Looked up from germline, CDR1 is SNHLY and CDR2 is FYNNEI. Trimming removed 6 bases at V and 2 bases at J, with 12 bases between. This CDR3 has 14 amino acids. The clonotype originates from a female donor in good health and CMV-seronegative. The material sequenced was PBMCs. The chain has TRBV2 and TRBJ2-3; weak D call: TRBD1 (5 bases). The CDR3 nucleotides are TGTGCCAGCAGGAAAAGGACAACCACAGATACGCAGTATTTT. It codes for CASRKRTTTDTQYF. Supplemented by reference TRBV2 and TRBJ2-3, the full variable domain reads EPEVTQTPSHQVTQMGQEVILRCVPISNHLYFYWYRQILGQKVEFLVSFYNNEISEKSEIFDDQFSVERPDGSNFTLKIRSTKLEDSAMYFCASRKRTTTDTQYFGPGTRLTVL.